A single sample is the source of the 10 T cell receptor beta chains below, sequenced in a study of blood T cell repertoires in COVID-19 (dated by TCRdb to 2019 to 2021). Libraries came from the immunoSEQ multiplex PCR assay. The table was pulled from immuneACCESS by TCRdb, which kept in-frame rearrangements only. Such tables lose some clones; where checked, under half of the loss comes from unresolved V genes, and the rest has no known cause. The sample has 250,000 or so clones on record, about 89% of them singletons. The ten largest make up about 8.6% of the sample. Sequenced input: peripheral blood. These receptors were taken from a man aged 35 to 55 with active or convalescent COVID-19.

The rearrangement joins TRBV5-4 to TRBJ2-1; TRBD1 agrees at 8 bases. The CDR3 length is 16 residues. Trimming cost V 4 bases and J 2 bases; bases outside gene matches: 8. Germline V gene sequence: CDR1 SGHNT, CDR2 YYREEE (reference sequence). The CDR3 protein is CASSRDRGGAYNEQFF. CDR3 sequence (DNA): TGTGCCAGCAGCCGAGACAGGGGAGGAGCCTACAATGAGCAGTTCTTC.

In DNA form, the CDR3 reads TGTGCCACCAGCAGAGTCCGGAGACAAGAGACCCAGTACTTC. Amino acid sequence: CATSRVRRQETQYF. The V call is TRBV15, the J call TRBJ2-5, with D unclear. The CDR3 length is 14 residues. In germline, CDR1 is LNHNV, CDR2 YYDKDF (reference sequence). V shed 1 base and J shed 2 bases, with 8 bases lying between them.

The CDR3 region is CASSPGGNYGYTF. CDR3 coding DNA: TGTGCCAGCAGTCCAGGTGGTAACTATGGCTACACCTTC. The chain links TRBV28 to TRBJ1-2; D is ambiguous. V was pared by 5 bases and J by 1 base, with 8 bases between. CDR3 length: 13 amino acids. From germline, CDR1 is MDHEN and CDR2 SYDVKM.

The chain recombines TRBV5-6 with TRBJ1-3; tentative D call: TRBD1 (5 bases). This CDR3 spans 14 amino acids. Trimming took 4 bases from V and 4 from J, leaving 12 bases between them. CDR1 and CDR2 (germline): SGHDT, YYEEEE. The CDR3 region is CASSLTDSGNTIYF. In DNA form, the CDR3 reads TGTGCCAGCAGCCTGACTGACAGCGGAAACACCATATATTTT. Variable domain in full (rest from reference TRBV5-6 and TRBJ1-3): DAGVTQSPTHLIKTRGQQVTLRCSPKSGHDTVSWYQQALGQGPQFIFQYYEEEERQRGNFPDRFSGHQFPNYSSELNVNALLLGDSALYLCASSLTDSGNTIYFGEGSWLTVV.

This clone came up once. The chain has TRBV5-1 and TRBJ2-1; D perhaps matches TRBD2 (5 bases). Germline V gene data show CDR1 as SGHRS and CDR2 as YFSETQ. V was clipped by 1 base and J by 9 bases, with 11 bases between them. The CDR3 extends over 13 amino acids. In nucleotides, the CDR3 is TGCGCCAGCAGCTTGACTTTAGAGGGTGAGCAGTTCTTC. Translation: CASSLTLEGEQFF.

This chain joins TRBV24-1 and TRBJ2-2; 9 bases match TRBD1. Unmatched junction bases numbered 11, after V lost 3 bases and J lost 7 bases. Germline CDR1 and CDR2: KGHDR and SFDVKD. The CDR3 contains 17 residues. The CDR3 DNA follows: TGTGCCACCAGTGATCCCATGGGACAGGGCTTTGGCGGGGAGCTGTTTTTT. Protein product: CATSDPMGQGFGGELFF.

Only one count was recorded for this clone. The chain recombines TRBV27 with TRBJ2-1; no clear D. Germline CDR1 MNHEY, CDR2 SMNVEV (reference sequence). Trimming took 3 bases from V and 2 from J, leaving 5 bases between them. The CDR3 extends over 13 amino acids. The CDR3 coding sequence is TGTGCCAGCAGTTTTGAGGCCTACAATGAGCAGTTCTTC. Translating it yields CASSFEAYNEQFF.

The chain has TRBV21-1 and TRBJ2-5; TRBD1 is the table's D call and was not checked against the DNA. TRBV21-1 is recorded as a pseudogene. The CDR3 spans 18 residues. CDR3 loop: CASSKLGPGQGAEETQYF. CDR3 nucleotide sequence: TGTGCCAGCAGCAAATTAGGGCCGGGACAGGGGGCGGAGGAGACCCAGTACTTC.

V and J are TRBV19 and TRBJ2-1; 10 bases map to TRBD1. Trimming took 6 bases from V and 6 from J; bases not matched to a gene: 11. Germline assignment: CDR1 LNHDA and CDR2 SQIVND (reference sequence). This CDR3 spans 16 amino acids. The CDR3 coding sequence is TGTGCCAGTAGGGCTGACGTGACAGGGGGCTTCAATGAGCAGTTCTTC. Its protein product is CASRADVTGGFNEQFF.

The chain links TRBV28 to TRBJ1-6, with a weak D call TRBD1 (6 bases). Trimming left V 5 bases short and J 6 bases short, with 14 bases between. CDR3 length equals 15 residues. From germline, CDR1 is MDHEN and CDR2 SYDVKM. The CDR3 loop reads CASSLGALGNSPLHF. In DNA form, the CDR3 reads TGTGCCAGCAGTCTGGGGGCCCTTGGTAATTCACCCCTCCACTTT.